Detailed here is one TCR beta chain. The antigen this receptor binds is unknown. Base qualities are missing; no much larger clone stands one base away. Every donor in the study was a healthy Caucasian. Three pairs of female monozygotic twins, all aged about 18 to 30 years, made up the twin cohort. Peripheral blood mononuclear cells were the source from which RNA for the TCR libraries was isolated. The data belong to a study of identical twins listed by TCRdb under 2016. Regarding the study in general: TCR alpha and beta repertoires from monozygotic twins, unrelated adults of various ages and cord blood were deep-sequenced to test whether fetal clonotypes persist. To rule out contamination, the twin experiments were replicated at different times with different library preparation protocols.

For this chain, trimming is 4 bases at the V end and 6 bases at the J end, and the number of junction bases without a gene match is 2. CDR1 and CDR2 were assigned from the germline V gene (reference sequence) as WNHNN and SYGVQD. Inclusive of the bounding cysteine and phenylalanine, the CDR3 is 13 residues long. Only CDR3 DNA remains: 39 bases, in frame from the first base. The library was generated by 5' RACE. For sequencing, an Illumina HiSeq 2000 was employed. Template switching introduced a universal primer binding site; the final cDNA contained a unique molecular identifier, enabling accurate counting of TCR cDNA molecules. Specific primers in the conserved constant-segment region were used to synthesize first-strand cDNA for the TCR alpha and beta chains. To control for contamination, every cDNA library carried two barcodes: a SMART-Mk sample barcode plus Illumina barcodes. Two successive PCR steps introduced TruSeq adapter sequences along with Illumina sample barcodes. TCR alpha and beta cDNA libraries were sequenced on the Illumina HiSeq platform with custom primers. As for how the authors treated the data: MiGEC processed the raw reads to extract unique molecular identifiers, while MiXCR was used to determine the CDR3 positions. For each individual, recombination models were inferred using an EM algorithm with the repgenHMM and IGoR tools. Shared clonotype analysis was performed with the tcR package in R, normalizing sharing by the product of cloneset sizes. To study raw recombination without the effects of thymic and clonal selection, out-of-frame nonproductive sequences were analyzed. Clones were called with MiXCR by TCRdb after fastp trimmed the public reads at Q25, and only in-frame beta chains were retained. A single entry per CDR3 protein holds the most common genes and DNA from its merged rows. TCRdb's processing, not the authors' own work, is the source of the V and J calls. The sample includes roughly 750,000 distinct CDR3 sequences, with over 20% observed a single time. 4.3% of the sample is taken by the ten largest.

Beyond this particular receptor, the publication reports: Because the same donors could not be followed over many years, the conclusions relied on cross-sectional statistical analysis. Invariant T cells such as MAIT and iNKT could partly confound zero-insertion analyses, though diverse VJ usage argued against this for most clonotypes. Compared with coincidental sharing between unrelated individuals, out-of-frame TCR alpha sequences shared between twins had an excess of sequences with low generation probability. Recombination models systematically underestimated out-of-frame TCR alpha sharing in monozygotic twins but agreed with sharing between unrelated individuals. Fewer insertions were carried by abundant cord blood beta clonotypes; a weaker similar trend was observed in young adult naive repertoires, while no such trend was observed in memory repertoires. A weaker excess of twin sharing was found in beta out-of-frame sequences because the signal-to-noise ratio was lowered by fewer shared sequences.

The data were also submitted as part of a second study, on T cells expressing NK-cell markers. The second study, in turn, reports: In sorted CD3+CD56+NKG2C+, CD3+CD56+NKG2C- and CD3+CD56-NKG2C+ T-cell subsets from 7 or 8 donors, TCR beta-chain repertoires were profiled. Among the eight sequenced donors, seven were HCMV-seropositive and one was HCMV-seronegative. To restrict sorting to alphabetaTCR-expressing T cells, an anti-gammadeltaTCR antibody was added in several experiments. In five to seven donors, the dominant CD3+CD56+NKG2C+ clonotypes were found to rank among the top 10 CD8+ clonotypes and to make up about 1.0-7.5% of CD8+ T cells. Those dominant clonotypes were again the most abundant among CD3+CD56-NKG2C+ cells in a handful of donors, at roughly 25-65%. Whether the expanded NKG2C-expressing T cell clones were specific for HCMV antigens was left unclear. All eight donors whose samples were sequenced were randomly selected healthy volunteers, three of them men and five women. HCMV-specific IgG was detected in serum with a commercial ELISA kit to determine HCMV serostatus. Bulk peripheral blood T-cell repertoires were additionally sequenced from unsorted PBMC for over 5 donors. MIGEC was used to demultiplex reads and group the reads by UMI, and MiTCR was used to assemble and quantify clonotypes. To exclude erroneous sequences, any TCR cDNA sequence not supported by at least two reads was discarded. The tcR package was used for downstream repertoire analysis, and clonotypes were matched across fractions by CDR3 nucleotide sequence plus V segment. VDJmatch was used to annotate antigen specificity against VDJdb, with one amino acid substitution allowed in CDR3.

The receptor comes from a young woman in good health. Sequenced sample: PBMCs. Recombination connected TRBV10-1 to TRBJ2-1, with 8 middle bases fitting TRBD1. The CDR3 protein is CASSGDRSNEQFF. The DNA sequence is TGCGCCAGCAGTGGGGACAGGAGCAATGAGCAGTTCTTC.